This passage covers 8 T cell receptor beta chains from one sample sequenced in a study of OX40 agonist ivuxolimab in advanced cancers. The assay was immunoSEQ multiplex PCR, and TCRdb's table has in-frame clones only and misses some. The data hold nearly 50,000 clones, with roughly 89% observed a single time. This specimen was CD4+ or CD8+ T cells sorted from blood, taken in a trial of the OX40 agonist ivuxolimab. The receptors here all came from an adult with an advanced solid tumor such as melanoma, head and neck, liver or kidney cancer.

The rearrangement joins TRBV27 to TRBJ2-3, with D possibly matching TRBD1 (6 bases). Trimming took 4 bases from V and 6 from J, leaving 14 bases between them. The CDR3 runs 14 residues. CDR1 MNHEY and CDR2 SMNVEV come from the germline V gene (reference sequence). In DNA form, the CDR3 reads TGTGCCAGCAGTTCCGGGACACCGCCCGATACGCAGTATTTT. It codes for CASSSGTPPDTQYF.

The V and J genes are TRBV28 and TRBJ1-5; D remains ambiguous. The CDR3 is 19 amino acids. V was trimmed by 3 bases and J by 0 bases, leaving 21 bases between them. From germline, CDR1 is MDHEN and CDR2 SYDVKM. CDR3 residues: CASSFLQVISRYSNQPQHF. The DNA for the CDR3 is TGTGCCAGCAGTTTTCTTCAAGTCATCAGCAGATATAGCAATCAGCCCCAGCATTTT.

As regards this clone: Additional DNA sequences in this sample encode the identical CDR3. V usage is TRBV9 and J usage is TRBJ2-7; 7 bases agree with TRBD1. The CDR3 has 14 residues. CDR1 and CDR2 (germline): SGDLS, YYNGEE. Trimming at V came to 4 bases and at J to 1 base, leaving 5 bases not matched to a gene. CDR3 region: CASSPSGGSYEQYF. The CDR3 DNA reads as TGTGCCAGCAGCCCTTCAGGGGGTTCCTACGAGCAGTACTTC.

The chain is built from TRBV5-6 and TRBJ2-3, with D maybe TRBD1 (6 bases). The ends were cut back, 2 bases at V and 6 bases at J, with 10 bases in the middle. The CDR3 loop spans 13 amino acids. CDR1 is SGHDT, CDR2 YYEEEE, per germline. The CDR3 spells CASSFGRGDTQYF. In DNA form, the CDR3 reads TGTGCCAGCAGCTTCGGCAGGGGTGATACGCAGTATTTT.

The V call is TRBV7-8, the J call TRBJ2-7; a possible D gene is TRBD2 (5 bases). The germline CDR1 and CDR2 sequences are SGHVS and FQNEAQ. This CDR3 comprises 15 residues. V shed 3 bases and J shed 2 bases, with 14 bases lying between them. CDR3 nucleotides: TGTGCCAGCAGCTTTCCCCCCGAGGGTGCCTACGAGCAGTACTTC. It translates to CASSFPPEGAYEQYF.

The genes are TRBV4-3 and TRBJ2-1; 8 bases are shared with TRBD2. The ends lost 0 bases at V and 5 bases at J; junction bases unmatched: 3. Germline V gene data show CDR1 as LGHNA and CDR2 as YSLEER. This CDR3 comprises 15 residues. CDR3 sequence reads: CASSQDGGGNNEQFF. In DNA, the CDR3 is TGCGCCAGCAGCCAAGATGGCGGGGGGAACAATGAGCAGTTCTTC.

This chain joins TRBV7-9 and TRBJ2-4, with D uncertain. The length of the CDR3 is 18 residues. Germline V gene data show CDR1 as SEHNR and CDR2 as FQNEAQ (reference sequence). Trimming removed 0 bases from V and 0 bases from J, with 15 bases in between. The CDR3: CASSLAGVGLIAKNIQYF. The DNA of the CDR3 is TGTGCCAGCAGCTTAGCGGGTGTAGGGCTTATAGCCAAAAACATTCAGTACTTC.

The CDR3 nucleotides are TGTGCCAGCAGCTTAGCATGGGGTGAAGCTTTCTTT. It encodes CASSLAWGEAFF. This chain uses TRBV7-2 with TRBJ1-1; no firm D call. Per germline, CDR1 SGHTA and CDR2 FQGNSA. Trimming took off 0 bases at V and 7 bases at J, with 6 bases between the two ends. The CDR3 has 12 amino acids. Supplemented by reference TRBV7-2 and TRBJ1-1, the full variable domain reads GAGVSQSPSNKVTEKGKDVELRCDPISGHTALYWYRQSLGQGLEFLIYFQGNSAPDKSGLPSDRFSAERTGGSVSTLTIQRTQQEDSAVYLCASSLAWGEAFFGQGTRLTVV.